The next 29 T cell receptor beta chains were all read from a single sample in a study of blood T cell repertoires in COVID-19. The repertoire was sequenced with immunoSEQ multiplex PCR; TCRdb's copy has only in-frame clones and lacks some. The sample holds about 160,000 clones, approximately 75% seen once. Sequenced input: peripheral blood. The receptors shown here come from a human donor in a cohort sampled during active COVID-19.

This chain joins TRBV28 and TRBJ2-7; D possibly corresponds to TRBD1 (5 bases). The CDR3 runs 15 residues. Germline V gives CDR1 MDHEN, CDR2 SYDVKM. Trimming left V 5 bases short and J 3 bases short, with 17 bases between. DNA of the CDR3: TGTGCCAGCAGTACAACTCTTGGACAAATCTACGAGCAGTACTTC. Its protein is CASSTTLGQIYEQYF. The variable domain in full, with the rest retrieved from reference TRBV28 and TRBJ2-7, is DVKVTQSSRYLVKRTGEKVFLECVQDMDHENMFWYRQDPGLGLRLIYFSYDVKMKEKGDIPEGYSVSREKKERFSLILESASTNQTSMYLCASSTTLGQIYEQYFGPGTRLTVT.

This clone was seen once. The rearrangement joins TRBV4-3 to TRBJ1-5, with D uncertain. From germline, CDR1 is LGHNA and CDR2 YSLEER. The V gene lost 0 bases and the J gene lost 2 bases, with 8 bases spanning the gap. CDR3 length equals 15 residues. The CDR3 nucleotides read TGCGCCAGCAGCCAAGACGGGAATGGCAATCAGCCCCAGCATTTT. This sequence encodes CASSQDGNGNQPQHF.

The J gene is TRBJ2-3, the V gene TRBV29-1; TRBD2 matches 7 bases. Germline V gene sequence: CDR1 SQVTM, CDR2 ANQGSEA. V was pared by 7 bases and J by 4 bases, with 5 bases of the junction left unmatched. This CDR3 has 12 residues. CDR3 bases: TGCAGCGCAGGCCGGGAGGCAGATACGCAGTATTTT. The encoded protein is CSAGREADTQYF.

This clone has only one observation. The rearrangement joins TRBV15 to TRBJ1-2; D not certain. This CDR3 is 14 amino acids long. Looked up from germline, CDR1 is LNHNV and CDR2 is YYDKDF (reference sequence). Trimming took 3 bases from V and 2 from J, leaving 10 bases between them. The chain's CDR3 is CATSSRHRNYGYTF. In DNA, the CDR3 is TGTGCCACCAGCAGTAGGCACAGAAACTATGGCTACACCTTC.

The genes are TRBV18 and TRBJ2-3; TRBD2 matches at 15 bases. From germline, CDR1 is KGHSH and CDR2 LQKENI. The CDR3 length is 16 residues. V lost 6 bases and J lost 2; bases outside the gene matches: 3. The CDR3 nucleotides are TGTGCCAGCTCGGGACTAGCGGGAGGTAACACAGATACGCAGTATTTT. Protein: CASSGLAGGNTDTQYF.

This chain links TRBV4-3 with TRBJ2-5, with 11 positions matching TRBD2. Germline loops: CDR1 LGHNA, CDR2 YSLEER. The V and J ends lost 6 bases and 5 bases, in that order; junction bases with no gene match: 5. The CDR3 contains 14 residues. The CDR3 DNA follows: TGCGCCAGCAGTCGGTTAGCGGGGGGGGAGACCCAGTACTTC. It is translated as CASSRLAGGETQYF.

This chain uses TRBV27 with TRBJ2-1; D is uncertain. Germline assignment: CDR1 MNHEY and CDR2 SMNVEV (reference sequence). With 6 bases removed from V and 4 bases from J, the gap between germline ends came to 10 bases. The CDR3 contains 13 residues. CDR3 sequence: CASSFRWYNEQFF. The DNA of the CDR3 is TGTGCCAGCAGCTTTCGGTGGTACAATGAGCAGTTCTTC.

This chain joins TRBV5-1 and TRBJ2-7; D possibly corresponds to TRBD1 (5 bases). Per the germline V gene, CDR1 is SGHRS and CDR2 is YFSETQ. This CDR3 has 15 amino acids. V dropped 4 bases and J dropped 7 bases, with 21 bases sitting between them. CDR3 DNA sequence: TGCGCCAGCAGCCCACCCCTAAAGACAGATGGGGAGCAGTACTTC. It encodes CASSPPLKTDGEQYF.

J is TRBJ2-1 and V is TRBV6-4, with 9 bases that match TRBD1. The germline CDR1 and CDR2 sequences are MRHNA and SNTAGT. The CDR3 totals 15 residues. V shed 4 bases, J shed 6 bases, and the junction held 7 bases outside the gene matches. The CDR3 loop reads CASSVGQGIGNEQFF. DNA of the CDR3: TGTGCCAGCAGTGTGGGACAGGGAATCGGCAATGAGCAGTTCTTC.

V is TRBV7-9 and J is TRBJ1-2; D unclear. V lost 5 bases and J lost 8, with 12 bases in between. Germline V gene data show CDR1 as SEHNR and CDR2 as FQNEAQ (reference sequence). The CDR3 extends over 12 amino acids. The CDR3, as DNA: TGTGCCAGCAGCGAGGGTTTGAGGGGCTACACCTTC. This encodes CASSEGLRGYTF.

In the case of this clone: The same CDR3 is also encoded by other DNA sequences in this sample. The V call is TRBV12-3 or TRBV12-4, the J call TRBJ2-7, with D possibly TRBD1 on 5 matching bases. Trimming left V 5 bases short and J 3 bases short, with 5 bases between. The CDR3 contains 11 residues. The CDR3 DNA follows: TGTGCCAGCAGTCAGGGCTACGAGCAGTACTTC. It translates to CASSQGYEQYF.

The V call is TRBV30, the J call TRBJ2-3; 8 nucleotides agree with TRBD1. V shed 4 bases and J 0 bases; nucleotides not matched to a gene: 3. This CDR3 comprises 14 residues. Germline loops: CDR1 GTSNPN, CDR2 SVGIG (reference sequence). CDR3 protein: CAWNQGASTDTQYF. CDR3 nucleotide sequence: TGTGCCTGGAATCAGGGGGCCAGCACAGATACGCAGTATTTT.

CDR3 protein: CASGTSGSETQYF. The CDR3 coding sequence is TGTGCCAGCGGTACTAGCGGCTCAGAGACCCAGTACTTC. The chain links TRBV4-2 to TRBJ2-5, with TRBD2 matching 8 bases. The CDR3 has 13 amino acids. V was pared by 8 bases and J by 4 bases, with 6 bases of the junction left unmatched. Germline values: CDR1 LGHNA, CDR2 YNFKEQ.

The chain combines TRBV10-3 with TRBJ2-1; 9 bases are a match to TRBD2. V gave up 7 bases and J gave up 4 bases; unmatched junction bases: 5. Looked up from germline, CDR1 is ENHRY and CDR2 is SYGVKD. The length of the CDR3 is 14 residues. The CDR3 coding sequence is TGTGCCATCACCCGACTAGCGGTATACAATGAGCAGTTCTTC. Its protein is CAITRLAVYNEQFF.

J is TRBJ1-1 and V is TRBV29-1, with D possibly being TRBD1 (6 bases). V was clipped by 5 bases and J by 7 bases, with 23 bases between them. CDR1 is SQVTM, CDR2 ANQGSEA, per germline. This CDR3 has 15 residues. The CDR3 loop reads CSVYADSGATGEAFF. The CDR3, as DNA: TGCAGCGTTTACGCGGACAGCGGAGCAACGGGTGAAGCTTTCTTT.

V is TRBV7-9 and J is TRBJ1-2, with 7 bases aligning to TRBD1. There are 17 residues in the CDR3. Losses at the gene ends were 1 base for V and 2 bases for J; bases not matched to a gene: 10. In germline, CDR1 is SEHNR, CDR2 FQNEAQ (reference sequence). The CDR3 DNA follows: TGTGCCAGCAGCTTAGGGGGTCGACAGGGCAGAAACTATGGCTACACCTTC. It codes for CASSLGGRQGRNYGYTF.

V gene TRBV29-1 combines with J gene TRBJ2-2; a weak D match, TRBD2 (5 bases). V dropped 2 bases and J dropped 8 bases, with 12 bases sitting between them. The CDR3 extends over 13 amino acids. The germline gives CDR1 SQVTM, CDR2 ANQGSEA. CDR3 DNA: TGCAGCGTTGAACGAGGACCGGGAGGGGAGCTGTTTTTT. This sequence encodes CSVERGPGGELFF.

The CDR3 DNA reads TGTGCCAGCAGCTTGCGGAGCGGGGCCTCGACAGATACGCAGTATTTT. Encoded protein: CASSLRSGASTDTQYF. The chain has TRBV5-4 and TRBJ2-3; 7 bases map to TRBD2. The germline V gene has CDR1 SGHNT and CDR2 YYREEE (reference sequence). V shed 1 base, J shed 3 bases, and the junction held 8 bases outside the gene matches. The CDR3 has 16 residues.

A few counts support this clone. V usage is TRBV20-1 and J usage is TRBJ2-5; TRBD2 matches at 9 bases. V shed 3 bases, J shed 6 bases, and the junction held 8 bases outside the gene matches. Germline lookup yields CDR1 DFQATT and CDR2 SNEGSKA (reference sequence). This CDR3 contains 14 residues. As DNA, the CDR3 is TGCAGTGCTAGTAGGCGGGGGGGCATTAAGACCCAGTACTTC. As protein: CSASRRGGIKTQYF.

The V gene is TRBV4-3, the J gene TRBJ2-3; 8 nucleotides line up with TRBD2. Germline lookup yields CDR1 LGHNA and CDR2 YSLEER. The CDR3 sequence is 19 residues long. After removal of 0 bases from V and 0 bases from J, the junction contained 11 bases not matched to a gene. As DNA, the CDR3 is TGCGCCAGCAGCCAAGATCCCGCGGGGGGTCCCACTAGCACAGATACGCAGTATTTT. Its protein is CASSQDPAGGPTSTDTQYF.

The CDR3 protein is CASSLLATANTGELFF. CDR3 bases: TGTGCCAGCAGCCTACTAGCGACGGCGAACACCGGGGAGCTGTTTTTT. The genes are TRBV7-6 and TRBJ2-2, with 7 bases fitting TRBD2. The CDR3 is 16 residues long. V shed 5 bases and J 0 bases; nucleotides not matched to a gene: 6. CDR1 and CDR2 (germline): SGHVS, FNYEAQ.

This chain uses TRBV7-8 with TRBJ1-1, with 7 bases lining up with TRBD1. The CDR3 is 15 residues long. Trimming took 1 base from V and 3 from J; bases not matched to a gene: 5. CDR1 and CDR2 from the germline V gene are SGHVS and FQNEAQ. DNA for the CDR3: TGTGCCAGCAGCTTAGGAGGGACAGTGTACACTGAAGCTTTCTTT. Translated, it gives CASSLGGTVYTEAFF.

To note about this clone: Other DNA sequences in this sample translate to the same CDR3. The chain has TRBV19 and TRBJ2-3; a possible D gene is TRBD1 (5 bases). CDR1 and CDR2 from the germline V gene are LNHDA and SQIVND (reference sequence). Trimming removed 3 bases from V and 1 base from J, with 8 bases in between. The CDR3 loop spans 14 amino acids. The CDR3 DNA is TGTGCCAGTAGTATCTGGGGCCGCACAGATACGCAGTATTTT. This codes for CASSIWGRTDTQYF.

The genes are TRBV5-4 and TRBJ1-4, with no clear D. The CDR3 covers 15 residues. The V gene lost 0 bases and the J gene lost 8 bases, with 14 bases spanning the gap. CDR1 is SGHNT and CDR2 is YYREEE in the germline V gene (reference sequence). CDR3: CASSLDAGFSEKLFF. The CDR3 nucleotides are TGTGCCAGCAGCTTGGATGCGGGGTTTAGCGAAAAACTGTTTTTT.

The J gene is TRBJ2-1, the V gene TRBV10-3; TRBD1 matches 10 bases. CDR3 size: 14 residues. Looked up from germline, CDR1 is ENHRY and CDR2 is SYGVKD. V was pared by 11 bases and J by 10 bases, with 14 bases of the junction left unmatched. This CDR3 reads CASTTGGGSWEQFF. The CDR3 DNA follows: TGTGCCTCAACGACAGGGGGCGGATCATGGGAGCAGTTCTTC.

The gene calls are TRBV10-3 and TRBJ2-7, with 12 bases fitting TRBD2. From germline, CDR1 is ENHRY and CDR2 SYGVKD. The CDR3 totals 14 residues. V trimming: 10 bases; J trimming: 2 bases; junction bases outside the gene matches: 6. The DNA of the CDR3 is TGTGCCAAGCCACTAGCGGGAGGACCCTACGAGCAGTACTTC. It is translated as CAKPLAGGPYEQYF.

The rearrangement joins TRBV4-3 to TRBJ2-1, with TRBD2 matching 7 bases. Looked up from germline, CDR1 is LGHNA and CDR2 is YSLEER. The CDR3 runs to 15 residues. The V and J ends lost 1 base and 6 bases, in that order; junction bases with no gene match: 6. The CDR3 sequence: CASSQGASGSNEQFF. CDR3 nucleotide sequence: TGCGCCAGCAGCCAAGGAGCTAGCGGAAGCAATGAGCAGTTCTTC.

The chain joins TRBV4-1 to TRBJ2-1; 8 bases are a match to TRBD2. J was trimmed by 6 bases and V by 0 bases; bases with no gene match: 13. The CDR3 sequence is 18 residues long. Germline CDR1 and CDR2: MGHRA and YSYEKL. This chain's CDR3 is CASSQDPEGTSFRNEQFF. CDR3 DNA: TGCGCCAGCAGCCAAGACCCCGAGGGGACTAGTTTCCGCAATGAGCAGTTCTTC.

J is TRBJ1-1 and V is TRBV28; D not resolved. V shed 7 bases and J shed 1 base, with 4 bases lying between them. The CDR3 extends over 11 amino acids. CDR1 MDHEN and CDR2 SYDVKM come from the germline V gene. The CDR3 loop is CASNKNTEAFF. In DNA, the CDR3 is TGTGCCAGCAATAAGAACACTGAAGCTTTCTTT.